The rows below give T cell receptor beta chains drawn from one sample of a study of T cell repertoires in cytomegalovirus infection. These receptors' antigens are unknown. MiXCR, run by TCRdb on the reads, gives a single entry per CDR3 protein. The repertoire holds around 500,000 distinct CDR3 sequences, with more than 40% as singletons. Sequenced here: cultured PBMCs, sampled from culture after CMV antigen stimulation. These receptors were taken from a human donor in good health (CMV status not recorded). Some clones in this sample may be carry-over from other donors' samples. CDR3s include the opening cysteine and the closing phenylalanine or tryptophan. D genes are given only for firm matches. Clone size is shown for a subset of rows, as once, few, many or a class of expanded clone.

-	TRBV7-9	TRBJ1-6	-	CASSVRDSLPLHF	TGTGCCAGCAGCGTCAGGGATTCCCTGCCCCTCCACTTT
TRBD2	TRBV12-3/TRBV12-4	TRBJ2-1	-	CASSFGKLAGADEQFF	TGTGCCAGCAGTTTCGGAAAACTAGCGGGAGCGGATGAGCAGTTCTTC
-	TRBV6-2/TRBV6-3	TRBJ2-1	-	CASSQIRLEQFNLAAEQFF	TGTGCCAGCAGCCAAATCCGGCTGGAGCAGTTCAATTTAGCGGCTGAGCAGTTCTTC
TRBD1	TRBV7-2	TRBJ2-3	-	CASNLLGGQGVDGTQYF	TGTGCCAGCAACCTCCTCGGGGGACAGGGTGTAGACGGTACGCAGTATTTT
TRBD1	TRBV7-6	TRBJ1-2	-	CASSLGTTGDYGYTF	TGTGCCAGCAGCTTAGGGACGACAGGGGACTATGGCTACACCTTC
TRBD2	TRBV6-1	TRBJ2-1	-	CASRAHPGLVGNEQFF	TGTGCCAGCAGGGCCCACCCCGGACTAGTTGGGAATGAGCAGTTCTTC
-	TRBV23-1	TRBJ2-7	-	CASPTGEQYF	TGCGCCAGCCCCACTGGGGAGCAGTACTTC
TRBD2	TRBV5-4	TRBJ2-2	few	CASSVAGGAGTGELFF	TGTGCCAGCAGCGTAGCGGGAGGAGCGGGCACCGGGGAGCTGTTTTTT
TRBD1	TRBV7-2	TRBJ2-2	few	CASSRTGTALAGELFF	TGTGCCAGCAGCCGCACCGGGACAGCCCTGGCCGGGGAGCTGTTTTTT
-	TRBV7-2	TRBJ2-3	-	CASSTLYSSDTQYF	TGTGCCAGCAGCACACTATATAGTTCAGATACGCAGTATTTT
-	TRBV5-5	TRBJ2-1	-	CASSLTGDLLDEQFF	TGTGCCAGCAGCTTAACGGGGGACCTCTTGGATGAGCAGTTCTTC
-	TRBV27	TRBJ2-1	-	CASSPLGGGLVDEQFF	TGTGCCAGCAGTCCCCTTGGGGGGGGGCTAGTGGATGAGCAGTTCTTC
-	TRBV20-1	TRBJ2-5	-	CSALYETQYF	TGCAGTGCCTTATATGAGACCCAGTACTTC
TRBD1	TRBV19	TRBJ1-1	-	CASRLGQANTEAFF	TGTGCCAGTAGACTCGGACAGGCGAACACTGAAGCTTTCTTT
-	TRBV7-2	TRBJ2-1	-	CASSQVAGENNEQFF	TGTGCCAGCAGCCAGGTCGCAGGGGAAAACAATGAGCAGTTCTTC
-	TRBV10-3	TRBJ1-2	-	CAISDKQGEGYTF	TGTGCCATCAGTGATAAACAGGGAGAAGGCTACACCTTC
-	TRBV6-1	TRBJ2-3	-	CASSEVLLTDTQYF	TGTGCCAGCAGTGAAGTTCTCCTCACAGATACGCAGTATTTT
TRBD1	TRBV7-6	TRBJ2-3	-	CASSPEAGQGSTDTQYF	TGTGCCAGCAGCCCCGAGGCGGGACAGGGGAGCACAGATACGCAGTATTTT
-	TRBV6-1	TRBJ1-5	-	CASSEGVLAQPQHF	TGTGCCAGCAGTGAGGGAGTGCTCGCTCAGCCCCAGCATTTT
TRBD1	TRBV6-2/TRBV6-3	TRBJ2-3	few	CASSELPGTGGEETDTQYF	TGTGCCAGCAGTGAACTTCCGGGAACAGGGGGCGAGGAGACAGATACGCAGTATTTT
-	TRBV7-8	TRBJ2-1	-	CASSPGSADRFF	TGTGCCAGCAGCCCAGGATCGGCGGATAGGTTCTTC
-	TRBV4-1	TRBJ1-5	-	CASSQVRGDRPQHF	TGCGCCAGCAGCCAAGTGAGGGGGGATCGGCCCCAGCATTTT
-	TRBV28	TRBJ1-2	-	CASSLLVGGSSGYTF	TGTGCCAGCAGTTTACTCGTCGGCGGATCCAGTGGCTACACCTTC
TRBD1	TRBV29-1	TRBJ2-7	-	CSVEDRQGTGGYEQYF	TGCAGCGTTGAAGACCGGCAGGGGACAGGGGGGTACGAGCAGTACTTC
TRBD2	TRBV6-5	TRBJ2-2	-	CASKTLAGGPTGELFF	TGTGCCAGCAAAACGTTAGCGGGAGGGCCGACCGGGGAGCTGTTTTTT
-	TRBV20-1	TRBJ1-2	few	CSATLTWYGYTF	TGCAGTGCCACACTCACGTGGTATGGCTACACCTTC
-	TRBV4-1	TRBJ1-5	-	CASSQVADQPQHF	TGCGCCAGCAGCCAAGTGGCCGATCAGCCCCAGCATTTT
-	TRBV7-2	TRBJ2-5	-	CASSPRGPTQETQYF	TGTGCCAGCAGCCCGCGGGGGCCAACCCAAGAGACCCAGTACTTC
-	TRBV19	TRBJ2-3	-	CASSISGLSSTDTQYF	TGTGCCAGTAGTATAAGTGGGCTGAGCAGCACAGATACGCAGTATTTT
TRBD2	TRBV7-8	TRBJ2-1	-	CASSRRGRAGGTYNEQFF	TGTGCCAGCAGCCGCCGAGGTCGAGCGGGAGGGACCTACAATGAGCAGTTCTTC
-	TRBV29-1	TRBJ2-5	-	CSVARTKETQYF	TGCAGCGTTGCGAGGACGAAAGAGACCCAGTACTTC
-	TRBV19	TRBJ1-2	-	CASSMQSGGRQANYGYTF	TGTGCCAGTAGTATGCAGTCCGGGGGACGCCAAGCTAACTATGGCTACACCTTC
-	TRBV5-1	TRBJ1-6	-	CASSGGREDSPLHF	TGCGCCAGCTCGGGGGGCAGGGAAGATTCACCCCTCCACTTT
-	TRBV7-9	TRBJ1-1	-	CASSKIGQGDTEAFF	TGTGCCAGCTCGAAAATCGGGCAGGGCGACACTGAAGCTTTCTTT
-	TRBV20-1	TRBJ2-2	-	CSAIGHPVRDGGTGELFF	TGCAGTGCAATAGGACATCCCGTGCGGGACGGGGGTACCGGGGAGCTGTTTTTT
-	TRBV19	TRBJ1-1	-	CASSMGGTEAFF	TGTGCCAGTAGTATGGGGGGCACTGAAGCTTTCTTT
-	TRBV12-3/TRBV12-4	TRBJ2-2	-	CASGPVWGELFF	TGTGCCAGCGGCCCCGTGTGGGGGGAGCTGTTTTTT
TRBD1	TRBV5-4	TRBJ1-3	few	CALQGQNSGNTIYF	TGTGCCCTCCAGGGACAGAACTCTGGAAACACCATATATTTT
-	TRBV5-1	TRBJ2-6	-	CASSLSNSGANVLTF	TGCGCCAGCAGTCTAAGCAACTCTGGGGCCAACGTCCTGACTTTC
-	TRBV6-6	TRBJ1-1	-	CASSYGGWVEGTEAFF	TGTGCCAGCAGTTACGGGGGATGGGTTGAAGGCACTGAAGCTTTCTTT
-	TRBV7-9	TRBJ1-5	-	CASSLAGPVQPQHF	TGTGCCAGCAGCTTAGCAGGGCCAGTTCAGCCCCAGCATTTT
TRBD1	TRBV4-1	TRBJ2-1	-	CASSQAFPGGSYNEQFF	TGCGCCAGCAGCCAAGCCTTTCCAGGGGGCTCCTACAATGAGCAGTTCTTC
-	TRBV18	TRBJ2-7	-	CASSPPGQDEQYF	TGTGCCAGCTCCCCCCCGGGGCAGGACGAGCAGTACTTC
TRBD1	TRBV12-3/TRBV12-4	TRBJ2-1	-	CASTWSTGGTGEQFF	TGTGCCAGCACCTGGTCGACAGGGGGAACGGGTGAGCAGTTCTTC
-	TRBV7-9	TRBJ1-6	-	CASSDAWGRDSPLHF	TGTGCCAGCAGCGACGCCTGGGGAAGGGATTCACCCCTCCACTTT
TRBD1	TRBV5-1	TRBJ1-1	-	CASSTSGGPYTEAFF	TGCGCCAGCAGCACCTCAGGGGGGCCGTACACTGAAGCTTTCTTT
-	TRBV7-2	TRBJ2-4	once	CASSLMSEGDIQYF	TGTGCCAGCAGCTTAATGTCAGAGGGGGACATTCAGTACTTC
TRBD1	TRBV6-8	TRBJ2-7	-	CASKRQGEWGYEQYF	TGTGCCAGCAAAAGACAGGGTGAATGGGGCTACGAGCAGTACTTC
TRBD2	TRBV13	TRBJ2-3	few	CASSLASGNPTDTQYF	TGTGCCAGCAGCTTAGCTAGCGGGAACCCCACAGATACGCAGTATTTT